This TCR beta chain is drawn from a study of tissue T cells after allogeneic stem cell transplantation. This clone was found once. Germline and genes here are mouse. Sequencing ends 1 residue short of the CDR3 end; the germline J gene provides the rest. Sequenced by immunoSEQ multiplex PCR; TCRdb stores in-frame clones only, minus some. The sample contains approximately 17,000 clones, around 70% of which appear only once. CDR1 is GKSSPN and CDR2 is SITVG in the germline V gene. This CDR3 region has 13 residues. The germline V and J ends were trimmed by 0 bases and 4 bases, with 9 bases remaining between them.

This chain uses TRBV31 with TRBJ1-2; D remains unclear. The receptor was isolated from a female BALB/c mouse in good health. For the strain, the MHC haplotype given is H2-d. Sequencing was done on a sample of spleen. The sequenced CDR3 bases are TGTGCCTGGAGTCTAAGCCAGGTCTCCGACTACACC. This translates into CAWSLSQVSDYT. Given in full, the CDR3 is CAWSLSQVSDYTF.